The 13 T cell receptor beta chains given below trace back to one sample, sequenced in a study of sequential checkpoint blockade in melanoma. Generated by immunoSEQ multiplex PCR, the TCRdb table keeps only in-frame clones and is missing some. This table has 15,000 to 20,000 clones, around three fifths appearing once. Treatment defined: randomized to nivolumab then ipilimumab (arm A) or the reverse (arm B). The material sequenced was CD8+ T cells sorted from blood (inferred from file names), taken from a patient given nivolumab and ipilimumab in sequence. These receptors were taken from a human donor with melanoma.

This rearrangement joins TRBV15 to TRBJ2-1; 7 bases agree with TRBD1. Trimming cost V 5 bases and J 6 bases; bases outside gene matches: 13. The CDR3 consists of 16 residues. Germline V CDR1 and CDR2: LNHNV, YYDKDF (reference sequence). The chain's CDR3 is CATSGWDSDKFNEQFF. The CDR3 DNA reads TGTGCCACCAGCGGATGGGACAGCGACAAATTCAATGAGCAGTTCTTC.

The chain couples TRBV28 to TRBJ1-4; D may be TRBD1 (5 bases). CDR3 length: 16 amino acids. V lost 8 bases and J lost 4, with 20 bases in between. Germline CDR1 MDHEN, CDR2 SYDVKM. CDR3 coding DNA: TGTGCCAGCGGACTACTCAGGGACCGGCATAATGAAAAACTGTTTTTT. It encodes CASGLLRDRHNEKLFF.

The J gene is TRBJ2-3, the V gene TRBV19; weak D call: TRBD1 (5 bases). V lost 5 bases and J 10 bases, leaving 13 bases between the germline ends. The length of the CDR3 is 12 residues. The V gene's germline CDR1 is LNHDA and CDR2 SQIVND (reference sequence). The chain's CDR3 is CASSHPGPAQYF. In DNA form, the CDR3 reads TGTGCCAGTAGTCACCCAGGGCCCGCGCAGTATTTT.

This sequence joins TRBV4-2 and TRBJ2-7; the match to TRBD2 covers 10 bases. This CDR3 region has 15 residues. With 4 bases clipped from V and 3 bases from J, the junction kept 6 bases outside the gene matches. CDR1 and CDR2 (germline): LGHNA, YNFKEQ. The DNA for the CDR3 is TGTGCCAGCAGCCCAAGCGGGGGGGCCCACTACGAGCAGTACTTC. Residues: CASSPSGGAHYEQYF.

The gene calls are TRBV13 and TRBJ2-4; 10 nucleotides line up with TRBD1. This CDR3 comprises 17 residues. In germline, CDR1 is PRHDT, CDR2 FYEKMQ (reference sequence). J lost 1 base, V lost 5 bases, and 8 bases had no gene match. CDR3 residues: CASSPEGQGLAKNIQYF. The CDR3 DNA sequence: TGTGCCAGCAGCCCCGAGGGACAGGGGTTGGCCAAAAACATTCAGTACTTC.

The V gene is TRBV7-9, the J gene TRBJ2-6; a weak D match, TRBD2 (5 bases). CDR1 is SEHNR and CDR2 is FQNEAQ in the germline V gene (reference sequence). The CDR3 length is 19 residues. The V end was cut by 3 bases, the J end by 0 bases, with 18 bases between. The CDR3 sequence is CASSFGVPHSLSGANVLTF. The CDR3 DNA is TGTGCCAGCAGCTTCGGGGTCCCCCATTCTCTCTCTGGGGCCAACGTCCTGACTTTC.

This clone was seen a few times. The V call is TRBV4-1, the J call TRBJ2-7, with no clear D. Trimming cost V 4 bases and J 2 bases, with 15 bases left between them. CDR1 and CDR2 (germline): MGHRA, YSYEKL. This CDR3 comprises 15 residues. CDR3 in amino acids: CASSPLAGPTYEQYF. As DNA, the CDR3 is TGCGCCAGCAGCCCCCTGGCAGGTCCAACCTACGAGCAGTACTTC.

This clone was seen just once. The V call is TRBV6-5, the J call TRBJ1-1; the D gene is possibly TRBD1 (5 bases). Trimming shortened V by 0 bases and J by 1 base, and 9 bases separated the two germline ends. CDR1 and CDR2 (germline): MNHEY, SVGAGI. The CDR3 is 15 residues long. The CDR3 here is CASSYSDMTNTEAFF. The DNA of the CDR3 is TGTGCCAGCAGTTACTCGGACATGACGAACACTGAAGCTTTCTTT.

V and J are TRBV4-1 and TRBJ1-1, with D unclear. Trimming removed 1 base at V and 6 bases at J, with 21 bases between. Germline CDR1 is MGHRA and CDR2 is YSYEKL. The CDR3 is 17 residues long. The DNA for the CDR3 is TGCGCCAGCAGCCAAGGACGTCTGGGCCCCTCCCACGCTGAAGCTTTCTTT. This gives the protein CASSQGRLGPSHAEAFF.

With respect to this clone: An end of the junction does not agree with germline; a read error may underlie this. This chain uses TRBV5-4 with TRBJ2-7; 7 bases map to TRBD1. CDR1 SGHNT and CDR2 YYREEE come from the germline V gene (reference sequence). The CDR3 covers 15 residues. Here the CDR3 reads CASSHRDSVASEQYF. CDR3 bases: TGCGCCAGCAGCCATCGGGACAGCGTGGCTTCCGAGCAGTACTTC.

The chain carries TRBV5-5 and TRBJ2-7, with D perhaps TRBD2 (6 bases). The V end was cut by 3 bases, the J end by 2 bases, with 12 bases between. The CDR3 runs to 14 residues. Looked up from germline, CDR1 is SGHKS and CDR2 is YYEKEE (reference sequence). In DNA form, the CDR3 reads TGTGCCAGCAGCTGGGGGGTAGGTACCTACGAGCAGTACTTC. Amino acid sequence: CASSWGVGTYEQYF.

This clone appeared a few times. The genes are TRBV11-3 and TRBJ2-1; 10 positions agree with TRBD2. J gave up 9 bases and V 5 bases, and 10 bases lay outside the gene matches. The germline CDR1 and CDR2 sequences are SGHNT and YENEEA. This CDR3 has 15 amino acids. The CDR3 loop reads CASSDLAGDGSEQFF. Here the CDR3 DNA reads TGTGCCAGCAGCGATCTAGCGGGGGACGGGAGTGAGCAGTTCTTC.

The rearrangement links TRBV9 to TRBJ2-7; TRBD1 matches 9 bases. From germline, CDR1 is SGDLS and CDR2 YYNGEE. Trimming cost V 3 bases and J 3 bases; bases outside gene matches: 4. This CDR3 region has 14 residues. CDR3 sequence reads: CASSAGTGLYEQYF. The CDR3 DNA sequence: TGTGCCAGCAGCGCAGGGACAGGGCTCTACGAGCAGTACTTC.